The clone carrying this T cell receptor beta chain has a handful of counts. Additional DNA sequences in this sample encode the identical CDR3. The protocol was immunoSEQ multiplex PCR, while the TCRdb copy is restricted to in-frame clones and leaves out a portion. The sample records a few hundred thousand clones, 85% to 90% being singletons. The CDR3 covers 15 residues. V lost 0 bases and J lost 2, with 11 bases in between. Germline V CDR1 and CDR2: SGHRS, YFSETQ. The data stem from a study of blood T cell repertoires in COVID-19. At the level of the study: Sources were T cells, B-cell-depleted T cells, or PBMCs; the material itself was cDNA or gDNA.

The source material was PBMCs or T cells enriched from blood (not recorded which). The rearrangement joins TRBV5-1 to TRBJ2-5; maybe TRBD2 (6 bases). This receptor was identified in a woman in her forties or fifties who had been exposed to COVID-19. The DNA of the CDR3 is TGCGCCAGCAGCTTGGGGCCGGGGGTGCAAGAGACCCAGTACTTC. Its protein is CASSLGPGVQETQYF.